These 27 T cell receptor beta chains were all obtained from the same sample, sequenced in a study of blood T cell repertoires in COVID-19. This table comes from immunoSEQ multiplex PCR, and its TCRdb copy is limited to in-frame clones, with some not included. The table shows about 59,000 clones, with 90% to 95% occurring only once. The sample taken for sequencing was peripheral blood. These receptor sequences come from a human donor in a cohort sampled during active COVID-19.

V is TRBV7-9 and J is TRBJ2-7, with TRBD2 matching 9 bases. Germline assignment: CDR1 SEHNR and CDR2 FQNEAQ (reference sequence). CDR3 length: 14 amino acids. After removal of 5 bases from V and 4 bases from J, the junction contained 6 bases not matched to a gene. In nucleotides, the CDR3 is TGTGCCAGCAGCCCGCCGGGACTAGCTTACGAGCAGTACTTC. It codes for CASSPPGLAYEQYF.

The chain carries TRBV2 and TRBJ2-1; D call uncertain. The CDR3 length is 12 residues. CDR1 and CDR2 from the germline V gene are SNHLY and FYNNEI. V was clipped by 5 bases and J by 2 bases, with 4 bases between them. The CDR3 coding sequence is TGTGCCAGCAGTCCTACCTACAATGAGCAGTTCTTC. Amino acids: CASSPTYNEQFF.

This chain joins TRBV28 and TRBJ2-2, with TRBD2 as a possible D gene (6 bases). V lost 2 bases, J lost 3 bases, and 19 bases lay in between. The CDR3 is made up of 18 amino acids. In germline, CDR1 is MDHEN, CDR2 SYDVKM. The CDR3 coding sequence is TGTGCCAGCAGTTTACCCAGACTAGGGAACCGAGACACCGGGGAGCTGTTTTTT. Translating it yields CASSLPRLGNRDTGELFF.

The rearrangement uses TRBV28 and TRBJ1-2; D is perhaps TRBD1 (6 bases). The CDR3 runs 14 residues. Trimming cost V 6 bases and J 4 bases, with 15 bases left between them. CDR1 MDHEN and CDR2 SYDVKM come from the germline V gene. The CDR3 nucleotides are TGTGCCAGCAGGCTAACAGGGTCGGCCTATGGCTACACCTTC. This translates into CASRLTGSAYGYTF.

V usage is TRBV6-5 and J usage is TRBJ2-3, with a weak D call TRBD2 (6 bases). Per the germline V gene, CDR1 is MNHEY and CDR2 is SVGAGI. This CDR3 has 16 residues. Deletions cut 0 bases from V and 0 bases from J, with 10 bases between. The CDR3 sequence: CASSYSRRASTDTQYF. The CDR3 nucleotides are TGTGCCAGCAGTTACTCGCGGAGGGCCAGCACAGATACGCAGTATTTT.

This clone was detected once. The V gene is TRBV10-2, the J gene TRBJ2-1; D is unresolved. From germline, CDR1 is WSHSY and CDR2 SAAADI. Trimming took off 5 bases at V and 5 bases at J, with 10 bases between the two ends. The CDR3 consists of 13 residues. The CDR3: CASSRIGDNEQFF. Here the CDR3 DNA reads TGCGCCAGCAGTAGAATCGGAGACAATGAGCAGTTCTTC.

The chain has TRBV5-1 and TRBJ1-1; D is unclear. V was shortened by 1 base and J by 1 base, with 11 bases between the two germline ends. Germline V CDR1 and CDR2: SGHRS, YFSETQ. The CDR3 has 15 residues. The CDR3 reads CASSLFGEGNTEAFF. The CDR3 region has the DNA TGCGCCAGCAGCTTGTTCGGGGAGGGGAACACTGAAGCTTTCTTT.

The V and J genes are TRBV2 and TRBJ1-5; no clear D. Germline CDR1 reads SNHLY; CDR2 reads FYNNEI. V was pared by 7 bases and J by 0 bases, with 7 bases between. The CDR3 has 13 amino acids. CDR3 in amino acids: CASKRDSNQPQHF. The CDR3 nucleotides are TGTGCCAGCAAGAGGGATAGCAATCAGCCCCAGCATTTT.

The J gene is TRBJ2-7, the V gene TRBV14; the D gene is possibly TRBD1 (6 bases). V was clipped by 8 bases and J by 4 bases, with 18 bases between them. There are 14 residues in the CDR3. CDR1 and CDR2 from the germline V gene are SGHDN and FVKESK. The CDR3 region is CASGPGLDSYEQYF. CDR3 coding DNA: TGTGCCAGCGGACCCGGTCTGGACAGTTACGAGCAGTACTTC.

The rearrangement joins TRBV27 to TRBJ1-6, with a tentative D call TRBD1 (6 bases). The ends were cut back, 6 bases at V and 7 bases at J, with 19 bases in the middle. CDR3 length: 16 amino acids. Germline loops: CDR1 MNHEY, CDR2 SMNVEV (reference sequence). The CDR3 DNA is TGTGCCAGCAGAGGCTGGGGGCGGGTAGAGAATTCACCCCTCCACTTT. It encodes CASRGWGRVENSPLHF.

V and J are TRBV9 and TRBJ2-1; 13 nucleotides line up with TRBD2. There are 18 residues in the CDR3. J was trimmed by 7 bases and V by 1 base; bases with no gene match: 11. The germline gives CDR1 SGDLS, CDR2 YYNGEE. CDR3: CASSVMGLAGFSLNEQFF. The CDR3 nucleotides read TGTGCCAGCAGCGTAATGGGACTAGCGGGGTTCTCGTTAAATGAGCAGTTCTTC.

This chain joins TRBV5-1 and TRBJ2-1; D is perhaps TRBD1 (6 bases). The V gene's germline CDR1 is SGHRS and CDR2 YFSETQ. Trimming pared 2 bases from V and 4 bases from J, leaving 10 bases between. The CDR3 has 14 residues. The CDR3 loop reads CASSLIGQYNEQFF. The DNA for the CDR3 is TGCGCCAGCAGCTTAATCGGACAGTACAATGAGCAGTTCTTC. Combining the CDR3 with reference TRBV5-1 and TRBJ2-1 gives the whole variable domain KAGVTQTPRYLIKTRGQQVTLSCSPISGHRSVSWYQQTPGQGLQFLFEYFSETQRNKGNFPGRFSGRQFSNSRSEMNVSTLELGDSALYLCASSLIGQYNEQFFGPGTRLTVL.

J is TRBJ1-2 and V is TRBV13; D possibly corresponds to TRBD1 (6 bases). Per the germline V gene, CDR1 is PRHDT and CDR2 is FYEKMQ (reference sequence). Trimming removed 1 base at V and 5 bases at J, with 11 bases between. The CDR3 totals 14 residues. The CDR3 region is CASSLVQGTYGYTF. CDR3 nucleotide sequence: TGTGCCAGCAGCTTAGTACAGGGAACTTATGGCTACACCTTC.

This clone was observed a few times. This chain joins TRBV9 and TRBJ2-7; tentative D call: TRBD1 (6 bases). Germline V gene sequence: CDR1 SGDLS, CDR2 YYNGEE. Trimming took 4 bases from V and 4 from J, leaving 12 bases between them. CDR3 length equals 13 residues. In DNA form, the CDR3 reads TGTGCCAGCAGCTTGGACGGACAGTACGAGCAGTACTTC. Amino acid sequence: CASSLDGQYEQYF.

The V and J genes are TRBV7-2 and TRBJ1-2; unclear D gene. This CDR3 has 16 amino acids. V was shortened by 0 bases and J by 3 bases, with 14 bases between the two germline ends. CDR1 is SGHTA and CDR2 is FQGNSA in the germline V gene. The CDR3 protein is CASSLAAAGPHYGYTF. In DNA form, the CDR3 reads TGTGCCAGCAGCTTAGCAGCGGCAGGCCCACACTATGGCTACACCTTC.

The rearrangement uses TRBV2 and TRBJ1-1, with 9 nucleotides matching TRBD1. The CDR3 runs to 12 residues. CDR1 SNHLY and CDR2 FYNNEI come from the germline V gene. V was pared by 6 bases and J by 7 bases, with 3 bases of the junction left unmatched. The CDR3 sequence: CASRRQGVEAFF. The CDR3, as DNA: TGTGCCAGCAGGCGACAGGGGGTTGAAGCTTTCTTT.

The chain recombines TRBV3-1 (or the pseudogene TRBV3-2) with TRBJ1-2; D ambiguous. Germline V CDR1 and CDR2: LGHDT, YNNKEL (reference sequence). The V end lost 3 bases, the J end lost 0 bases, and 14 bases lay between the germline ends. This CDR3 comprises 16 residues. CDR3 protein: CASSQPGLKTNYGYTF. CDR3 nucleotides: TGTGCCAGCAGCCAGCCCGGACTGAAGACTAACTATGGCTACACCTTC.

This clone was counted a single time. The rearrangement links TRBV2 to TRBJ2-3, with D possibly TRBD2 on 6 matching bases. Trimming pared 5 bases from V and 2 bases from J, leaving 14 bases between. This CDR3 comprises 15 residues. Germline CDR1 is SNHLY and CDR2 is FYNNEI. Here the CDR3 DNA reads TGTGCCAGCAGTAAAGGACTACCCCACACAGATACGCAGTATTTT. Its translation: CASSKGLPHTDTQYF.

The rearrangement uses TRBV2 and TRBJ2-1; TRBD1 might be the D (6 bases). There are 14 residues in the CDR3. Germline CDR1 and CDR2: SNHLY and FYNNEI. Trimming took 4 bases from V and 12 from J, leaving 19 bases between them. The CDR3 DNA reads as TGTGCCAGCAGTGTACTTGGGGACATGAGGGGGCAGTTCTTC. It encodes CASSVLGDMRGQFF.

The V gene is TRBV5-5, the J gene TRBJ1-5; possibly TRBD1 for D (5 bases). V lost 3 bases to trimming and J lost 2 bases, with 9 bases between them. This CDR3 has 14 amino acids. Germline V CDR1 and CDR2: SGHKS, YYEKEE (reference sequence). Here the CDR3 reads CASSSGGGNQPQHF. In DNA, the CDR3 is TGTGCCAGCAGCTCGGGGGGAGGCAATCAGCCCCAGCATTTT.

J is TRBJ2-1 and V is TRBV10-3; unclear D gene. CDR1 is ENHRY and CDR2 is SYGVKD in the germline V gene. This CDR3 contains 15 residues. With 5 bases removed from V and 2 bases from J, the gap between germline ends came to 13 bases. The CDR3 coding sequence is TGTGCCATCAGTCAGGCCTCAAGCACCTACAATGAGCAGTTCTTC. This sequence encodes CAISQASSTYNEQFF.

This rearrangement joins TRBV6-1 to TRBJ2-7; 7 bases align to TRBD2. J lost 3 bases, V lost 3 bases, and 8 bases had no gene match. CDR1 MNHNS and CDR2 SASEGT come from the germline V gene. The CDR3 loop spans 15 amino acids. This CDR3 reads CASSDAGGSVYEQYF. The CDR3 DNA sequence: TGTGCCAGCAGTGACGCGGGCGGGAGCGTCTACGAGCAGTACTTC.

A word on this clone: Other DNA sequences within the sample encode an identical CDR3. V and J are TRBV7-9 and TRBJ2-5; D gene unclear. This CDR3 contains 11 residues. The V gene's germline CDR1 is SEHNR and CDR2 FQNEAQ (reference sequence). V lost 3 bases to trimming and J lost 5 bases, with 4 bases between them. The CDR3 is CASSFVETQYF. DNA of the CDR3: TGTGCCAGCAGCTTCGTTGAGACCCAGTACTTC.

J is TRBJ1-2 and V is TRBV6-2 or TRBV6-3; TRBD1 agrees at 7 bases. The CDR3 extends over 14 amino acids. Trimming cost V 6 bases and J 5 bases; bases outside gene matches: 9. Germline CDR1 is MNHEY and CDR2 is SVGEGT. CDR3: CASSRQGSGYGYTF. CDR3 DNA: TGTGCCAGCAGCCGACAGGGATCAGGATATGGCTACACCTTC.

The chain carries TRBV9 and TRBJ2-2; 8 positions agree with TRBD2. This CDR3 is built from 15 residues. Germline lookup yields CDR1 SGDLS and CDR2 YYNGEE. V lost 2 bases and J lost 6; bases outside the gene matches: 6. The CDR3 reads CASSVLGGASGELFF. The CDR3, as DNA: TGTGCCAGCAGCGTGCTCGGGGGGGCCTCCGGGGAGCTGTTTTTT.

This clone has only a few counts. J is TRBJ1-2 and V is TRBV4-1; 7 nucleotides align to TRBD1. Looked up from germline, CDR1 is MGHRA and CDR2 is YSYEKL. CDR3 length equals 16 residues. V trimming: 1 base; J trimming: 13 bases; junction bases outside the gene matches: 18. CDR3 region: CASSQGQRQGQISGTF. Written as DNA, the CDR3 is TGCGCCAGCAGCCAAGGCCAGAGACAGGGCCAAATATCGGGCACCTTC.

The chain combines TRBV9 with TRBJ2-1; 8 nucleotides agree with TRBD1. Per the germline V gene, CDR1 is SGDLS and CDR2 is YYNGEE. The ends lost 4 bases at V and 6 bases at J; junction bases unmatched: 12. This CDR3 has 16 residues. This CDR3 is CASSSRRGRVGNEQFF. The CDR3 DNA is TGTGCCAGCAGCTCGCGCAGGGGGCGCGTGGGCAATGAGCAGTTCTTC.